This T cell receptor beta chain was recovered during a study of T cell repertoires in cytomegalovirus infection. As for the study in general: TCR beta signatures that were public indicated CMV infection and matching HLA type. Study-wide results and caveats: Within the response measured ex vivo, HLA-C-restricted CMV-specific TCR beta clonotypes were dominant.

This clonotype appeared many times. The antigen remains undetermined. This CDR3 has 13 residues. Trimming took 2 bases from V and 5 from J, leaving 7 bases between them. MiXCR, applied by TCRdb to the reads, yields one record per CDR3 protein. The table lists 150,000 to 200,000 distinct CDR3 sequences, less than 9.5% of them singletons. Specimen: PBMCs. The receptor was derived from a human donor in good health (CMV status not recorded). Some clones in this sample may be carry-over from other donors' samples. The rearrangement links TRBV12-3 or TRBV12-4 to TRBJ1-5; D uncertain. CDR3 bases: TGTGCCAGCAGTTTACTCGGGGATCAGCCCCAGCATTTT. Encoded protein: CASSLLGDQPQHF.